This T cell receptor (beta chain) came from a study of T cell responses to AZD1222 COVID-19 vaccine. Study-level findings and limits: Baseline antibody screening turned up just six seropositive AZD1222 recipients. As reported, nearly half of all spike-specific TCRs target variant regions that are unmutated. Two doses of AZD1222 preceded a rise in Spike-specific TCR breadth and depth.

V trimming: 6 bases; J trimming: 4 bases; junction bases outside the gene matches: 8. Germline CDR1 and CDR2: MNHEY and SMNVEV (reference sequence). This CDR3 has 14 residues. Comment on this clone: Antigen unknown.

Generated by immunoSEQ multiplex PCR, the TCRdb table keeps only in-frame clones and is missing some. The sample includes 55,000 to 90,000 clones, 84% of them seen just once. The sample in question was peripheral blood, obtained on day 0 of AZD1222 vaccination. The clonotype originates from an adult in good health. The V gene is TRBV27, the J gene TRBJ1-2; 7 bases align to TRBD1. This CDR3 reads CASSPGGQSYGYTF. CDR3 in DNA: TGTGCCAGCAGCCCCGGGGGACAGTCCTATGGCTACACCTTC.